The 6 T cell receptor beta chains presented below share a single source sample, sequenced in a study of blood T cell repertoires in COVID-19. Using immunoSEQ multiplex PCR, the repertoire was profiled, and TCRdb retains in-frame clones only, with some absent. The sample consists of roughly 150,000 clones, 60% to 85% of them appearing once. Sequenced material: peripheral blood. The receptors come from a man in his 60s with acute or convalescent COVID-19.

The chain joins TRBV18 to TRBJ2-1; TRBD1 agrees at 9 bases. The CDR3 has 17 amino acids. The V and J ends lost 3 bases and 1 base, in that order; junction bases with no gene match: 7. The V gene's germline CDR1 is KGHSH and CDR2 LQKENI. The CDR3 reads CASSPIYGTGSYNEQFF. The CDR3 coding sequence is TGTGCCAGCTCACCGATCTACGGGACAGGGTCCTACAATGAGCAGTTCTTC. Full variable domain (missing parts from reference TRBV18 and TRBJ2-1): NAGVMQNPRHLVRRRGQEARLRCSPMKGHSHVYWYRQLPEEGLKFMVYLQKENIIDESGMPKERFSAEFPKEGPSILRIQQVVRGDSAAYFCASSPIYGTGSYNEQFFGPGTRLTVL.

The V gene is TRBV7-2, the J gene TRBJ1-2; 8 bases are shared with TRBD1. The junction had 10 bases not matched to a gene; V was cut back by 5 bases and J by 8 bases. Germline CDR1 SGHTA, CDR2 FQGNSA. The CDR3 extends over 14 amino acids. In DNA form, the CDR3 reads TGTGCCAGCAGCCATTCAACAGGGGGTGGAGGCTACACCTTC. It is translated as CASSHSTGGGGYTF.

The chain carries TRBV25-1 and TRBJ2-7, with 10 positions matching TRBD1. The V and J ends lost 6 bases and 8 bases, in that order; junction bases with no gene match: 7. Germline V CDR1 and CDR2: MGHDK, SYGVNS. The CDR3 has 13 residues. The CDR3 nucleotides are TGTGCCAGCAGGAGGGGGACAGGGGCAAAGCAGTACTTC. This gives the protein CASRRGTGAKQYF.

This clone was seen more than once but under ten times. The J gene is TRBJ2-1, the V gene TRBV9, with a tentative D call TRBD2 (5 bases). Germline V lookup: CDR1 SGDLS, CDR2 YYNGEE. With 3 bases removed from V and 0 bases from J, the gap between germline ends came to 10 bases. This CDR3 is 15 amino acids long. This CDR3 reads CASSEAESSYNEQFF. In DNA, the CDR3 is TGTGCCAGCAGCGAAGCGGAGAGCTCCTACAATGAGCAGTTCTTC. Looking up the rest from reference TRBV9 and TRBJ2-1 gives the full variable domain: DSGVTQTPKHLITATGQRVTLRCSPRSGDLSVYWYQQSLDQGLQFLIQYYNGEERAKGNILERFSAQQFPDLHSELNLSSLELGDSALYFCASSEAESSYNEQFFGPGTRLTVL.

This chain uses TRBV11-2 with TRBJ1-2, with D possibly being TRBD1 (6 bases). Germline V CDR1 and CDR2: SGHAT, FQNNGV. Trimming left V 2 bases short and J 12 bases short, with 22 bases between. The CDR3 spans 15 residues. Here the CDR3 DNA reads TGTGCCAGCAGCTTATTGTCAGGGGCAGGGCGGGTCCACACCTTC. As protein: CASSLLSGAGRVHTF.

The chain uses TRBV19 and TRBJ1-1; 8 positions match TRBD1. The V and J ends lost 5 bases and 4 bases, in that order; junction bases with no gene match: 6. The germline CDR1 and CDR2 sequences are LNHDA and SQIVND (reference sequence). The length of the CDR3 is 14 residues. This chain's CDR3 is CASSYGQGGTEAFF. CDR3 sequence (DNA): TGTGCCAGTAGTTACGGACAGGGCGGCACTGAAGCTTTCTTT.